The 9 T cell receptor beta chains presented below share a single source sample, sequenced in a study of PD-1 and CTLA-4 blockade in melanoma. Sequencing was performed with immunoSEQ multiplex PCR; in TCRdb, only in-frame clones are kept and a portion is missing. The table records roughly 30,000 clones, approximately 90% of them present only once. The sample consisted of CD8+ T cells from peripheral blood, taken from a patient given anti-PD-1 treatment. Source of these receptors: a human donor with melanoma.

CDR3 sequence: CASSELQGTEAFF. The CDR3 coding sequence is TGTGCCAGCAGTGAACTACAGGGGACTGAAGCTTTCTTT. The J gene is TRBJ1-1, the V gene TRBV25-1; 7 nucleotides line up with TRBD1. V was pared by 2 bases and J by 5 bases, with 2 bases of the junction left unmatched. The CDR3 runs 13 residues. Germline V gene lookup returns CDR1 MGHDK and CDR2 SYGVNS.

The chain carries TRBV19 and TRBJ1-1; D unclear. With 5 bases removed from V and 2 bases from J, the gap between germline ends came to 9 bases. Germline lookup yields CDR1 LNHDA and CDR2 SQIVND (reference sequence). The CDR3 runs to 13 residues. DNA for the CDR3: TGTGCCAGTAGTTCCACTCCCAACACTGAAGCTTTCTTT. As protein: CASSSTPNTEAFF. The full variable domain, in which reference TRBV19 and TRBJ1-1 provide the parts outside the CDR3, is DGGITQSPKYLFRKEGQNVTLSCEQNLNHDAMYWYRQDPGQGLRLIYYSQIVNDFQKGDIAEGYSVSREKKESFPLTVTSAQKNPTAFYLCASSSTPNTEAFFGQGTRLTVV.

The chain links TRBV9 to TRBJ1-4, with D tentatively TRBD1 (6 bases). Trimming removed 0 bases from V and 7 bases from J, with 10 bases in between. The CDR3 is 14 amino acids. Per the germline V gene, CDR1 is SGDLS and CDR2 is YYNGEE. The CDR3 spells CASSVDGGAEKLFF. The CDR3 DNA is TGTGCCAGCAGCGTAGACGGGGGGGCTGAAAAACTGTTTTTT.

This chain connects TRBV4-1 to TRBJ1-2; no firm D call. Between the trimmed V and J ends, which lost 2 bases and 6 bases, there was a span of 13 bases. The CDR3 sequence is 14 residues long. Germline lookup yields CDR1 MGHRA and CDR2 YSYEKL. The chain's CDR3 is CASSQREREDGYTF. CDR3 bases: TGCGCCAGCAGCCAAAGGGAAAGAGAGGATGGCTACACCTTC.

This clone was observed once. The chain couples TRBV27 to TRBJ2-1, with 10 bases fitting TRBD2. CDR1 MNHEY and CDR2 SMNVEV come from the germline V gene (reference sequence). The CDR3 loop spans 16 amino acids. J gave up 0 bases and V 5 bases, and 4 bases lay outside the gene matches. The DNA for the CDR3 is TGTGCCAGCAGTACTCAGCGGGGGGGCTCCTACAATGAGCAGTTCTTC. This gives the protein CASSTQRGGSYNEQFF.

This chain links TRBV7-3 with TRBJ2-3; D is perhaps TRBD1 or TRBD2 (6 bases each). The ends were cut back, 0 bases at V and 2 bases at J, with 9 bases in the middle. CDR1 is SGHTA, CDR2 FQGTGA, per germline. This CDR3 is built from 15 residues. The CDR3 region is CASSLTGGVTDTQYF. The CDR3 bases are TGTGCCAGCAGCTTAACCGGGGGCGTCACAGATACGCAGTATTTT.

The chain has TRBV6-2 or TRBV6-3 and TRBJ2-1, with 7 positions matching TRBD2. J was trimmed by 7 bases and V by 0 bases; bases with no gene match: 9. The CDR3 is made up of 16 amino acids. Germline CDR1 reads MNHEY; CDR2 reads SVGEGT. CDR3 loop: CASSYSGAGLGNEQFF. CDR3 coding DNA: TGTGCCAGCAGTTACTCGGGAGCGGGGCTCGGGAATGAGCAGTTCTTC.

This clone was observed a few times. The chain employs TRBV5-4 and TRBJ1-6; possible D gene TRBD1, 6 bases. V shed 4 bases and J shed 11 bases, with 16 bases lying between them. In germline, CDR1 is SGHNT, CDR2 YYREEE (reference sequence). The CDR3 sequence is 14 residues long. CDR3 amino acids: CASSRNPGEAPLHF. The CDR3 DNA follows: TGTGCCAGCAGCCGTAACCCAGGGGAGGCACCCCTCCACTTT.

This rearrangement joins TRBV25-1 to TRBJ1-1, with 7 bases that match TRBD1. Germline V gene data show CDR1 as MGHDK and CDR2 as SYGVNS. Germline trimming cut 4 bases from V and 0 bases from J; bases unmatched to any gene: 2. The CDR3 spans 14 residues. As DNA, the CDR3 is TGTGCCAGCAGTGGCAGGGGGGTGAACACTGAAGCTTTCTTT. Translating it yields CASSGRGVNTEAFF.